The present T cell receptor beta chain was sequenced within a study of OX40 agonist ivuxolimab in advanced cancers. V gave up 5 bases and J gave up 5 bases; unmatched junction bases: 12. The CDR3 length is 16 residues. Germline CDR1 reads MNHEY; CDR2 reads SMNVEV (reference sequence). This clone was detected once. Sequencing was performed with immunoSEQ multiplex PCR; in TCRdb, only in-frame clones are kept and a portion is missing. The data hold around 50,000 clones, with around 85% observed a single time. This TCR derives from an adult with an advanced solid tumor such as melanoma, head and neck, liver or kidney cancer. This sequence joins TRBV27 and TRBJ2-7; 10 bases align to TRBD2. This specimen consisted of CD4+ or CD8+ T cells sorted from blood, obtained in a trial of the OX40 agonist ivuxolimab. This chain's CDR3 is CASSPLGSGGANEQYF. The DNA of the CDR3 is TGTGCCAGCAGTCCCCTCGGGAGCGGGGGGGCAAACGAGCAGTACTTC.